These 32 T cell receptor beta chains were sequenced from one sample in a study of CD8 T cells in Susac syndrome. RNA was extracted with the RNeasy kit, and a quantity of about 0.45 to 1 ug was reverse transcribed using random hexamers. TCRdb independently ran MiXCR on the immunoSEQ multiplex PCR reads; one entry per CDR3 protein. The sample consists of roughly 200,000 distinct CDR3 sequences, approximately 95% of them appearing once. The sample comprised CD4+ T cells from PBMCs. Receptors originate from a human donor in good health.

The chain has TRBV6-4 and TRBJ2-1; the match to TRBD2 covers 8 bases. The junction had 6 bases not matched to a gene; V was cut back by 2 bases and J by 9 bases. Germline CDR1 is MRHNA and CDR2 is SNTAGT. The CDR3 has 14 amino acids. The CDR3 region has the DNA TGTGCCAGCAGTGACCGGGAGGGCCTCGGTGAGCAGTTCTTC. Amino acid sequence: CASSDREGLGEQFF.

This sequence joins TRBV3-1 and TRBJ2-7; D perhaps matches TRBD2 (5 bases). V was trimmed by 8 bases and J by 7 bases, leaving 15 bases between them. This CDR3 comprises 12 residues. The germline gives CDR1 LGHDT, CDR2 YNNKEL (reference sequence). The CDR3, as DNA: TGTGCCAGCGGACGGAACACGGGAGAGCAGTACTTC. Protein sequence: CASGRNTGEQYF.

The rearrangement links TRBV27 to TRBJ2-7; possible D gene TRBD2, 6 bases. CDR1 is MNHEY, CDR2 SMNVEV, per germline (reference sequence). The CDR3 covers 16 residues. V gave up 6 bases and J gave up 7 bases, with 25 bases separating them. The CDR3 DNA reads TGTGCCAGCAGCCCCTCATTAGCGGTCCCTTGGGGGGAGCAGTACTTC. Translated: CASSPSLAVPWGEQYF.

The V and J genes are TRBV20-1 and TRBJ2-2; D may be TRBD2 (5 bases). Germline CDR1 and CDR2: DFQATT and SNEGSKA (reference sequence). This CDR3 is built from 13 residues. Trimming removed 6 bases from V and 1 base from J, with 9 bases in between. CDR3 loop: CSAAGVNTGELFF. The CDR3 DNA reads as TGCAGTGCCGCCGGGGTGAACACCGGGGAGCTGTTTTTT.

This clonotype was seen once. The chain couples TRBV6-5 to TRBJ2-2; maybe TRBD2 (5 bases). V was clipped by 2 bases and J by 3 bases, with 10 bases between them. CDR1 MNHEY and CDR2 SVGAGI come from the germline V gene. The CDR3 is 15 residues long. As DNA, the CDR3 is TGTGCCAGCAGTTACCCCAGCGGACACACCGGGGAGCTGTTTTTT. Protein sequence: CASSYPSGHTGELFF.

The CDR3 sequence is CSARGPTGAGNEQYF. As DNA, the CDR3 is TGCAGTGCTAGAGGCCCGACAGGGGCTGGAAACGAGCAGTACTTC. The V and J genes are TRBV20-1 and TRBJ2-7; TRBD1 matches at 8 bases. The CDR3 has 15 amino acids. Per the germline V gene, CDR1 is DFQATT and CDR2 is SNEGSKA (reference sequence). The V segment lost 1 base and the J segment 5 bases; nucleotides outside the gene matches: 10.

The rearrangement joins TRBV12-3 or TRBV12-4 to TRBJ2-5; TRBD2 matches at 12 bases. This CDR3 has 15 amino acids. The junction had 6 bases not matched to a gene; V was cut back by 6 bases and J by 4 bases. DNA for the CDR3: TGTGCCAGCAGCCCCCTAGCGGGAGGGGGAGAGACCCAGTACTTC. Protein sequence: CASSPLAGGGETQYF.

The V call is TRBV4-1, the J call TRBJ2-1; 7 bases fit TRBD2. This CDR3 comprises 19 residues. CDR1 and CDR2 (germline): MGHRA, YSYEKL. V dropped 0 bases and J dropped 7; count of bases not matched to a gene: 18. The CDR3 sequence is CASSQDSSASGWGGNEQFF. DNA for the CDR3: TGCGCCAGCAGCCAAGATAGTTCGGCTAGCGGTTGGGGTGGAAATGAGCAGTTCTTC.

The chain joins TRBV5-6 to TRBJ2-5; possibly TRBD1 or TRBD2 for D (5 bases each). This CDR3 has 12 amino acids. Trimming cost V 7 bases and J 5 bases, with 12 bases left between them. Germline V CDR1 and CDR2: SGHDT, YYEEEE. CDR3 protein: CASGRGVETQYF. The CDR3 DNA is TGTGCCAGCGGAAGAGGGGTCGAGACCCAGTACTTC. Filled out from reference TRBV5-6 and TRBJ2-5, the complete variable domain reads DAGVTQSPTHLIKTRGQQVTLRCSPKSGHDTVSWYQQALGQGPQFIFQYYEEEERQRGNFPDRFSGHQFPNYSSELNVNALLLGDSALYLCASGRGVETQYFGPGTRLLVL.

The rearrangement uses TRBV20-1 and TRBJ2-7, with D hard to call. CDR1 and CDR2 from the germline V gene are DFQATT and SNEGSKA (reference sequence). The V and J ends lost 3 bases and 2 bases respectively, with 8 bases between them. The CDR3 is made up of 12 amino acids. As DNA, the CDR3 is TGCAGTGCTAGCTCCCCTGCCTACGAGCAGTACTTC. Its translation: CSASSPAYEQYF.

Points on this clonotype: One end of the junction varies from germline; a read error may be responsible. The chain joins TRBV7-2 to TRBJ2-4; the D is unclear. Germline assignment: CDR1 SGHTA and CDR2 FQGNSA. There are 12 residues in the CDR3. Here the CDR3 DNA reads TGTGCCAGCAGCATAGCCAAAAACATTCAGTACTTC. This sequence encodes CASSIAKNIQYF.

The rearrangement links TRBV21-1 to TRBJ2-5; the D call in the table, TRBD1, was not verified against the DNA. TRBV21-1 is given as a pseudogene. CDR3 length: 17 amino acids. DNA of the CDR3: TGTGCCAGCAGCCCTCGAGGAAGGGACAGGGCCCAAGAGACCCAGTACTTC. Protein: CASSPRGRDRAQETQYF.

The J gene is TRBJ2-5, the V gene TRBV28, with D perhaps matching TRBD1 or TRBD2 (5 bases each). V dropped 2 bases and J dropped 5 bases, with 9 bases sitting between them. Germline values: CDR1 MDHEN, CDR2 SYDVKM. The CDR3 runs 13 residues. The DNA for the CDR3 is TGTGCCAGCAGTTTAGGGGGTCACGAGACCCAGTACTTC. Residues: CASSLGGHETQYF.

The chain couples TRBV5-1 to TRBJ1-1; possible D gene TRBD1, 5 bases. The CDR3 spans 14 residues. V was clipped by 0 bases and J by 1 base, with 7 bases between them. From germline, CDR1 is SGHRS and CDR2 YFSETQ. The DNA for the CDR3 is TGCGCCAGCAGCTTGGGACAGTCGAACACTGAAGCTTTCTTT. It encodes CASSLGQSNTEAFF. The variable domain in full, completed from reference TRBV5-1 and TRBJ1-1, reads KAGVTQTPRYLIKTRGQQVTLSCSPISGHRSVSWYQQTPGQGLQFLFEYFSETQRNKGNFPGRFSGRQFSNSRSEMNVSTLELGDSALYLCASSLGQSNTEAFFGQGTRLTVV.

This clonotype was detected once. The chain uses TRBV29-1 and TRBJ2-3; 11 positions agree with TRBD2. V gave up 5 bases and J gave up 2 bases; unmatched junction bases: 6. CDR3 size: 15 residues. The V gene's germline CDR1 is SQVTM and CDR2 ANQGSEA. CDR3 residues: CSVLLAGGSTDTQYF. The CDR3 bases are TGCAGCGTTCTCCTAGCGGGAGGTTCCACAGATACGCAGTATTTT.

CDR3 region: CSTTQGPYEQYF. CDR3 DNA sequence: TGCAGTACTACTCAGGGGCCCTACGAGCAGTACTTC. The chain employs TRBV20-1 and TRBJ2-7, with a weak D call TRBD1 (6 bases). V shed 8 bases and J shed 2 bases, with 13 bases lying between them. In germline, CDR1 is DFQATT, CDR2 SNEGSKA (reference sequence). The CDR3 length is 12 residues.

The V call is TRBV7-2, the J call TRBJ1-2; D is unclear. The CDR3 runs 12 residues. Trimming stripped 5 bases from V and 7 bases from J, with 11 bases between. Looked up from germline, CDR1 is SGHTA and CDR2 is FQGNSA. The CDR3 DNA sequence: TGTGCCAGCAGCCTTATGGGTATTGGCTACACCTTC. It yields the protein CASSLMGIGYTF.

The chain carries TRBV30 and TRBJ2-5; D not resolved. Germline V gene sequence: CDR1 GTSNPN, CDR2 SVGIG (reference sequence). This CDR3 has 13 amino acids. The germline V and J ends were trimmed by 2 bases and 5 bases, with 12 bases remaining between them. For the CDR3, the DNA is TGTGCCTGGAGTAAACATCAAAGGGAGACCCAGTACTTC. Amino acids: CAWSKHQRETQYF.

The V call is TRBV15, the J call TRBJ2-7; D is unclear. Germline V gene data show CDR1 as LNHNV and CDR2 as YYDKDF (reference sequence). V lost 4 bases, J lost 0 bases, and 10 bases lay in between. The CDR3 spans 14 residues. The CDR3 protein is CATSIDGSSYEQYF. The CDR3 nucleotides are TGTGCCACCAGCATCGACGGCAGCTCCTACGAGCAGTACTTC.

The chain carries TRBV5-4 and TRBJ2-4; TRBD1 might be the D (5 bases). The length of the CDR3 is 13 residues. Per germline, CDR1 SGHNT and CDR2 YYREEE (reference sequence). V was clipped by 0 bases and J by 6 bases, with 7 bases between them. The CDR3 here is CASSLAQGNIQYF. The CDR3 DNA follows: TGTGCCAGCAGCTTGGCGCAGGGAAACATTCAGTACTTC.

This clonotype was detected only once. This chain links TRBV27 with TRBJ2-7, with D perhaps matching TRBD1 or TRBD2 (6 bases each). With 2 bases removed from V and 2 bases from J, the gap between germline ends came to 25 bases. The CDR3 covers 19 residues. Per the germline V gene, CDR1 is MNHEY and CDR2 is SMNVEV (reference sequence). For the CDR3, the DNA is TGTGCCAGCAGTTTACGGTCTCTCCGAGGGGGTAGCGGCACCTACGAGCAGTACTTC. Its translation: CASSLRSLRGGSGTYEQYF.

The rearrangement uses TRBV24-1 and TRBJ2-1, with TRBD1 as a possible D gene (6 bases). CDR1 and CDR2 (germline): KGHDR, SFDVKD. The CDR3 consists of 15 residues. With 4 bases removed from V and 6 bases from J, the gap between germline ends came to 15 bases. This chain's CDR3 is CATSDPVDRTNEQFF. CDR3 in DNA: TGTGCCACCAGTGACCCCGTCGACAGGACCAATGAGCAGTTCTTC.

The chain is built from TRBV5-8 and TRBJ2-7; D is undetermined. The CDR3 runs to 13 residues. Trimming stripped 0 bases from V and 2 bases from J, with 6 bases between. Germline V gene data show CDR1 as SGHTS and CDR2 as YDEGEE. CDR3 nucleotides: TGTGCCAGCAGCTTGGAAAGGGCCTACGAGCAGTACTTC. It yields the protein CASSLERAYEQYF.

The rearrangement joins TRBV15 to TRBJ2-7; D perhaps matches TRBD1 (6 bases). Germline CDR1 reads LNHNV; CDR2 reads YYDKDF (reference sequence). This CDR3 comprises 15 residues. The ends were cut back, 1 base at V and 4 bases at J, with 14 bases in the middle. The CDR3 bases are TGTGCCACCAGCAGAGGTGAGACAGGATCGTACGAGCAGTACTTC. Its protein product is CATSRGETGSYEQYF.

This sequence joins TRBV5-1 and TRBJ2-2; D is unclear. The CDR3 is 15 residues long. Germline CDR1 and CDR2: SGHRS and YFSETQ. V dropped 0 bases and J dropped 6 bases, with 12 bases sitting between them. The DNA for the CDR3 is TGCGCCAGCAGCTTGGGAGGCAGTCAGGCCGGGGAGCTGTTTTTT. It codes for CASSLGGSQAGELFF.

For the CDR3, the DNA is TGCAGCGTTGTGAGGGGGAATGAGCAGTTCTTC. Its protein product is CSVVRGNEQFF. The V call is TRBV29-1, the J call TRBJ2-1, with TRBD1 as a possible D gene (6 bases). CDR1 and CDR2 (germline): SQVTM, ANQGSEA. This CDR3 is 11 amino acids long. Trimming removed 4 bases from V and 7 bases from J, with 8 bases in between.

The V gene is TRBV7-2, the J gene TRBJ2-1; D is unclear. V lost 5 bases, J lost 2 bases, and 7 bases lay in between. Germline-derived CDR1 and CDR2 are SGHTA and FQGNSA. CDR3 length: 13 amino acids. CDR3 protein: CASSPATYNEQFF. The CDR3, as DNA: TGTGCCAGCAGCCCCGCTACCTACAATGAGCAGTTCTTC.

The chain employs TRBV28 and TRBJ1-4; 9 bases map to TRBD1. The CDR3 length is 15 residues. After removal of 2 bases from V and 7 bases from J, the junction contained 5 bases not matched to a gene. The V gene's germline CDR1 is MDHEN and CDR2 SYDVKM. The chain's CDR3 is CASSLRTGEGEKLFF. Here the CDR3 DNA reads TGTGCCAGCAGTTTAAGGACAGGGGAGGGTGAAAAACTGTTTTTT.

The chain has TRBV20-1 and TRBJ2-5, with 13 bases fitting TRBD2. The CDR3 runs 15 residues. Germline assignment: CDR1 DFQATT and CDR2 SNEGSKA (reference sequence). Trimming took 4 bases from V and 1 from J; bases not matched to a gene: 3. The CDR3 nucleotides read TGCAGTGCTAATCGACTAGCGGGGGGCCAAGAGACCCAGTACTTC. It encodes CSANRLAGGQETQYF.

Of note for this clonotype: The junction differs from germline at one of its ends, possibly a read error. The rearrangement links TRBV29-1 to TRBJ1-2; tentatively, D is TRBD1 (6 bases). CDR1 and CDR2 from the germline V gene are SQVTM and ANQGSEA. The CDR3 extends over 11 amino acids. CDR3 DNA: TGCAGCGTCGATCCAGACAGGACTACGGCCTTC. Encoded protein: CSVDPDRTTAF.

V and J are TRBV6-5 and TRBJ2-2; TRBD1 is a possible D gene (6 bases). CDR3 length: 15 residues. Germline V gives CDR1 MNHEY, CDR2 SVGAGI. With 6 bases removed from V and 4 bases from J, the gap between germline ends came to 15 bases. The chain's CDR3 is CASSRTGLSTGELFF. The CDR3 nucleotides read TGTGCCAGCAGCAGAACAGGGCTAAGCACCGGGGAGCTGTTTTTT.

The rearrangement links TRBV20-1 to TRBJ2-1, with TRBD2 identical over 7 bases. Unmatched junction bases numbered 7, after V lost 6 bases and J lost 5 bases. Germline V gene lookup returns CDR1 DFQATT and CDR2 SNEGSKA (reference sequence). The CDR3 totals 13 residues. The CDR3 here is CSAPGRFDNEQFF. As DNA, the CDR3 is TGCAGTGCACCCGGGAGGTTCGACAATGAGCAGTTCTTC.